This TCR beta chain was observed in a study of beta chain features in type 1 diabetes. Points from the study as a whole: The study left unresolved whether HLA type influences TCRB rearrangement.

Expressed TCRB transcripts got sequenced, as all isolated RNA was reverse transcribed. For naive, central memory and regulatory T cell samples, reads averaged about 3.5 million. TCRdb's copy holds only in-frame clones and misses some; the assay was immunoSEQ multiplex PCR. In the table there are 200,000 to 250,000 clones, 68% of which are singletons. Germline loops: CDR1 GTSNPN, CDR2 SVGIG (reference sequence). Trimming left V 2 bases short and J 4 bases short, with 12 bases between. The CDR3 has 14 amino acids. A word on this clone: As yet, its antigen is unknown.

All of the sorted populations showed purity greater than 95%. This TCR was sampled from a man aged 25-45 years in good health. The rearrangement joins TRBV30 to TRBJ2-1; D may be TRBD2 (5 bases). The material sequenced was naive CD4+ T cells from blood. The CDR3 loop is CAWSPLRVYNEQFF. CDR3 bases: TGTGCCTGGAGTCCCCTGCGGGTTTACAATGAGCAGTTCTTC.